This T cell receptor beta chain appears in the sequencing data of a study of blood T cell repertoires in COVID-19. In the study overall: Samples of COVID-19 (acute and convalescent) were obtained from the United States, Italy and Spain. From T cells, B-cell-depleted T cells, or PBMCs came the material, which was cDNA or gDNA.

How the authors handled the data: For nucleated cells, counts were estimated from reference gene primer amplification. TCRdb keeps only in-frame clones here, not all; method: immunoSEQ multiplex PCR. That table gives V, J and clone size, and the DNA gave D and trimming. Of some 110,000 clones in the sample, about 89% are singletons; the top ten hold under 5%. Sequencing was performed on peripheral blood. The receptor was derived from a man aged 35-49 years with acute or convalescent COVID-19.

This chain's CDR3 is CAITRWLAGYYEQYF. The CDR3 DNA follows: TGTGCCATAACTAGGTGGCTAGCGGGGTACTACGAGCAGTACTTC. The gene calls are TRBV2 and TRBJ2-7; 9 bases map to TRBD2. The CDR3 extends over 15 amino acids. Germline CDR1 and CDR2: SNHLY and FYNNEI. V was pared by 10 bases and J by 3 bases, with 13 bases of the junction left unmatched.